This TCR beta chain comes out of a study of T cells in Graves' hyperthyroidism and ophthalmopathy. Study conclusions and caveats: Blood also held most thyroid clonotypes expanded beyond 0.001. Ophthalmopathy stood apart from stable hyperthyroidism in a 13 V-J model.

The CDR3 is 13 amino acids. The V end lost 7 bases, the J end lost 6 bases, and 14 bases lay between the germline ends. A Clinical Activity Score of at least 3, a NOSPECS grade of at least 4 and a duration under 3 months were recorded in the ophthalmopathy patients. Each diagnosis was grounded in clinical symptoms, serum thyroxine and TRAb, thyroid ultrasound, and orbital computed tomography. This clonotype was found many times. What it binds is unknown. Amplified regions were TCR beta CDR3 sequences from RNA transcripts. The TCR CDR3 was amplified in a first-round RT-PCR using the HTBI primer set. TCRdb independently ran MiXCR on the multiplex PCR reads; one entry per CDR3 protein. The sample yields tens of thousands of distinct CDR3 sequences, about 53% seen once.

Sequences were obtained from blood. The rearrangement links TRBV12-3 or TRBV12-4 to TRBJ2-3; no definite D call. The source of this sequence is a woman aged 55-70 years with Graves' ophthalmopathy. CDR3 protein: CASTRPDRDTQYF. CDR3 DNA: TGTGCCAGCACCCGGCCGGACCGGGATACGCAGTATTTT.